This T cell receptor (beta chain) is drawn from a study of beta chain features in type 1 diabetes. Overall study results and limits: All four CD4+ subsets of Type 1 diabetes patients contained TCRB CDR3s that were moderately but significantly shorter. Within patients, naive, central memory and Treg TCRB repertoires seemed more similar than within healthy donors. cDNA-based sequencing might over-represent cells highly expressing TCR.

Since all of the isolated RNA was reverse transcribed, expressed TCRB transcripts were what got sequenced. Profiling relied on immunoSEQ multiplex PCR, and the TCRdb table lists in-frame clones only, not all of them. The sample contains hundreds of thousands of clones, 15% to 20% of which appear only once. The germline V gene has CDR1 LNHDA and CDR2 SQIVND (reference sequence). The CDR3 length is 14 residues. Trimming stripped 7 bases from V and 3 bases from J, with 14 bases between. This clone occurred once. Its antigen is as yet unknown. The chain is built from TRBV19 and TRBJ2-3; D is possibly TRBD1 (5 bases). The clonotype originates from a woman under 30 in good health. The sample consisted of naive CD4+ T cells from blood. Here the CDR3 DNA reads TGTGCCAGTAAGATAACAGGTTTTACAGATACGCAGTATTTT. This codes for CASKITGFTDTQYF.